This T cell receptor beta chain originates from a study of regulatory T cells in long-lasting Graves disease. Whole-study results and caveats: There were preferences for TRBV28, TRBJ1-2 and TRBJ2-5 in persistent disease. The study found lower TCR diversity in persistent Graves' patients than in newly diagnosed ones.

This clonotype has at least ten counts. The antigen is unknown. The CDR3 length is 15 residues. V shed 5 bases and J 0 bases; nucleotides not matched to a gene: 7. The V gene's germline CDR1 is KGHSH and CDR2 LQKENI. This sample's time point: newly diagnosed GD, antithyroid drugs for less than 3 months. The authors made the TCR library using RNA they extracted from PBMCs. Through Arm-PCR of CDR3 regions and iRepertoire HTBI primers, TCR beta libraries were built. In the study's own analysis: Among the samples, roughly 61 TRBV and around 15 TRBJ segments were identified. TCRdb itself ran the multiplex PCR reads through MiXCR, one entry per CDR3 protein. Clone size and V and J calls follow TCRdb, not the original study. The repertoire holds a few hundred thousand distinct CDR3 sequences, 20% to 25% seen once, with approximately 14% in the top ten.

The material sequenced was peripheral blood mononuclear cells (PBMCs), taken at new diagnosis, from a patient treated with antithyroid drugs. This chain joins TRBV18 and TRBJ2-7; the match to TRBD1 covers 7 bases. This TCR came from a female donor with Graves disease. This CDR3 is CASSSTGSSSYEQYF. The CDR3 coding sequence is TGTGCCAGCTCATCGACAGGGTCCAGCTCCTACGAGCAGTACTTC.